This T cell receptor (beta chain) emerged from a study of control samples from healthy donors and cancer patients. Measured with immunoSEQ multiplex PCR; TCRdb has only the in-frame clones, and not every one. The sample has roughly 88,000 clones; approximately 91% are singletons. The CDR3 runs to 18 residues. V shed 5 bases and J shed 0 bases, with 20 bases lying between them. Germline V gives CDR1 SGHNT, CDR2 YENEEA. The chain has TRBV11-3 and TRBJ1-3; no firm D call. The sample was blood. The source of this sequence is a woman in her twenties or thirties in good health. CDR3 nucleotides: TGTGCCAGCAGCAAACCGGGCCGCCCGCCTCTCTCTGGAAACACCATATATTTT. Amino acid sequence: CASSKPGRPPLSGNTIYF.